These 21 T cell receptor beta chains were all obtained from the same sample, sequenced in a study of molecular identifiers for immune sequencing clone quantification. TCRdb ran MiXCR on the PCR reads and lists one entry per CDR3 protein. The profile shows about 100,000 distinct CDR3 sequences, roughly 38% of them singletons. Input material: naive CD8+ T cells from blood, with Jurkat cell RNA spiked in. Regarding subset: FACS-sorted CD8+CD4-CCR7+CD45RA+ naive T cells. The receptors come from a human donor in good health. Some libraries in this study had Jurkat cell RNA spiked in.

This clonotype was detected ten times or more. The chain joins TRBV7-6 to TRBJ2-7; 11 nucleotides match TRBD1. Per germline, CDR1 SGHVS and CDR2 FNYEAQ. CDR3 size: 15 residues. The V gene end was trimmed by 5 bases and the J gene end by 1 base; junction bases not matched to a gene: 4. The CDR3 sequence: CASSQDRGHSYEQYF. The CDR3 region has the DNA TGTGCCAGCAGCCAGGACAGGGGGCATTCCTACGAGCAGTACTTC.

A few counts support this clonotype. The rearrangement links TRBV13 to TRBJ2-1, with a possible D match to TRBD1 (6 bases). The ends were cut back, 1 base at V and 9 bases at J, with 16 bases in the middle. The CDR3 loop spans 15 amino acids. Germline V gene lookup returns CDR1 PRHDT and CDR2 FYEKMQ (reference sequence). The CDR3, as DNA: TGTGCCAGCAGCTTAGAGACAGGACCCTTCGGTGAGCAGTTCTTC. Amino acids: CASSLETGPFGEQFF.

This clonotype has a count of ten or more. The chain links TRBV7-9 to TRBJ2-3; 7 positions agree with TRBD1. CDR1 and CDR2 from the germline V gene are SEHNR and FQNEAQ (reference sequence). The V segment lost 2 bases and the J segment 1 base; nucleotides outside the gene matches: 9. The CDR3 is 17 amino acids. The CDR3 coding sequence is TGTGCCAGCAGCTTATATCGGTACGGACAGGGCACAGATACGCAGTATTTT. Protein: CASSLYRYGQGTDTQYF.

With respect to this clonotype: With a much larger clone just one base away, this may be a read error. The conserved final phenylalanine or tryptophan is absent from the CDR3, which likely points to a read error. V gene TRBV7-9 combines with J gene TRBJ2-5; no definite D call. Per germline, CDR1 SEHNR and CDR2 FQNEAQ (reference sequence). The V end lost 7 bases, the J end lost 1 base, and 7 bases lay between the germline ends. This CDR3 is 12 amino acids long. The CDR3 nucleotides read TGTGCCAGCAACTCACTCCAAGAGACCCAGTACTCC. Translation gives CASNSLQETQYS.

Concerning this clonotype itself: A read error may explain this, as a much larger clone is one base away. The chain carries TRBV29-1 and TRBJ1-1, with 7 bases lining up with TRBD1. Germline V gene lookup returns CDR1 SQVTM and CDR2 ANQGSEA. This CDR3 has 12 residues. The CDR3 DNA reads TGCAGCGCTACAAACGCCGGGACAGATTTCCTGTGG. Amino acids: CSATNAGTDFLW.

This chain connects TRBV12-3 or TRBV12-4 to TRBJ2-3; D unclear. Trimming shortened V by 8 bases and J by 12 bases, and 12 bases separated the two germline ends. The CDR3 runs 10 residues. The CDR3 nucleotides read TGTGCCAGCCACCCCGGTTTTCAGTATTTT. Its translation is CASHPGFQYF.

This clonotype has only a few counts. The genes are TRBV12-3 or TRBV12-4 and TRBJ2-3, with D hard to call. The CDR3 consists of 15 residues. Trimming pared 5 bases from V and 4 bases from J, leaving 16 bases between. The CDR3 coding sequence is TGTGCCAGCAGTACGATAGGGCCGGGTCCAGATACGCAGTATTTT. Encoded protein: CASSTIGPGPDTQYF.

The rearrangement uses TRBV7-2 and TRBJ2-7; 7 nucleotides match TRBD1. CDR3 length equals 14 residues. Germline trimming cut 5 bases from V and 5 bases from J; bases unmatched to any gene: 9. The germline V gene encodes CDR1 SGHTA and CDR2 FQGNSA. The CDR3 DNA follows: TGTGCCAGCAGCAGCCGACAGGGTCTCGACGAGCAGTACTTC. Residues: CASSSRQGLDEQYF.

Comments on this clonotype: A much larger clonotype is one base distant, so this may be a read error. The chain joins TRBV7-9 to TRBJ2-7; 9 bases fit TRBD1. Germline lookup yields CDR1 SEHNR and CDR2 FQNEAQ (reference sequence). Trimming at V came to 5 bases and at J to 9 bases, leaving 11 bases not matched to a gene. The CDR3 runs to 14 residues. In DNA form, the CDR3 reads TGTGCCAGCAGCCCCGGACAGGGGATGCACGCGCAGTACTTC. It translates to CASSPGQGMHAQYF.

Comments on this clonotype: This clone may be a read error of a much larger clone one base away. The chain links TRBV27 to TRBJ2-5; TRBD2 agrees at 7 bases. The V and J ends lost 6 bases and 5 bases, in that order; junction bases with no gene match: 12. Germline V lookup: CDR1 MNHEY, CDR2 SMNVEV (reference sequence). The CDR3 contains 15 residues. The CDR3 is CASSSAAGAAETQYF. CDR3 bases: TGTGCCAGCAGCAGTGCGGCGGGAGCCGCGGAGACCCAGTACTTC.

This sequence joins TRBV27 and TRBJ2-2, with D possibly being TRBD1 (5 bases). V lost 6 bases and J 5 bases, leaving 13 bases between the germline ends. The CDR3 has 14 residues. Germline lookup yields CDR1 MNHEY and CDR2 SMNVEV (reference sequence). The DNA of the CDR3 is TGTGCCAGCAGCTCAGGGTTTTCGACCGGGGAGCTGTTTTTT. Amino acids: CASSSGFSTGELFF.

This clonotype came up once. J is TRBJ1-1 and V is TRBV4-1, with TRBD1 matching over 7 bases. Trimming took 3 bases from V and 3 from J; bases not matched to a gene: 10. The CDR3 runs 16 residues. Germline-derived CDR1 and CDR2 are MGHRA and YSYEKL. In DNA, the CDR3 is TGCGCCAGCAGCCAGCTTCACAGGGGAGTGGACACTGAAGCTTTCTTT. Its translation: CASSQLHRGVDTEAFF.

Only a few counts were recorded for this clonotype. V and J are TRBV9 and TRBJ1-3; 7 bases are a match to TRBD1. The CDR3 runs to 14 residues. The J segment lost 2 bases and the V segment lost 5 bases, leaving 4 bases of the junction unmatched. Germline V gene sequence: CDR1 SGDLS, CDR2 YYNGEE. CDR3 in amino acids: CASSEDRAGNTIYF. DNA of the CDR3: TGTGCCAGCAGTGAAGACAGGGCTGGAAACACCATATATTTT.

This clonotype showed up many times. The DNA of the CDR3 is TGTGCCAGCAGTTTTAGGGAGGGAAGGGCTGAAGCTTTCTTT. Translating it yields CASSFREGRAEAFF. V and J are TRBV12-3 or TRBV12-4 and TRBJ1-1; no clear D. This CDR3 contains 14 residues. V lost 3 bases, J lost 6 bases, and 14 bases lay in between.

The chain combines TRBV10-3 with TRBJ2-7; D gene unclear. The CDR3 spans 13 residues. From germline, CDR1 is ENHRY and CDR2 SYGVKD. Trimming stripped 3 bases from V and 0 bases from J, with 6 bases between. The CDR3 DNA reads as TGTGCCATCAGTGAACTAACCTCCTACGAGCAGTACTTC. As protein: CAISELTSYEQYF.

This clonotype occurred a few times. V is TRBV9 and J is TRBJ2-4; D is possibly TRBD1 or TRBD2 (6 bases each). The ends were cut back, 0 bases at V and 1 base at J, with 11 bases in the middle. CDR1 is SGDLS and CDR2 is YYNGEE in the germline V gene. This CDR3 has 16 residues. The CDR3 coding sequence is TGTGCCAGCAGCGTAGACGGGGGCAGGGCCAAAAACATTCAGTACTTC. Protein sequence: CASSVDGGRAKNIQYF.

As to this clonotype: Since a much larger clone is just one base distant, this may be a read error. V usage is TRBV7-8 and J usage is TRBJ2-5; D perhaps matches TRBD2 (6 bases). The CDR3 spans 15 residues. CDR1 is SGHVS and CDR2 is FQNEAQ in the germline V gene. The ends were cut back, 9 bases at V and 4 bases at J, with 21 bases in the middle. The chain's CDR3 is CARRPLGLEVETQYF. The DNA for the CDR3 is TGTGCCAGACGCCCGTTGGGACTTGAAGTAGAGACCCAGTACTTC.

In its sample, this clonotype was seen many times. The genes are TRBV7-9 and TRBJ2-3; 13 bases fit TRBD2. This CDR3 contains 16 residues. The V gene's germline CDR1 is SEHNR and CDR2 FQNEAQ (reference sequence). Germline trimming cut 7 bases from V and 0 bases from J; bases unmatched to any gene: 4. The CDR3 loop reads CASTLAGGPSTDTQYF. For the CDR3, the DNA is TGTGCCAGCACACTAGCGGGAGGGCCAAGCACAGATACGCAGTATTTT.

This clonotype occurred many times. The J gene is TRBJ1-5, the V gene TRBV28; TRBD1 matches at 7 bases. CDR1 and CDR2 from the germline V gene are MDHEN and SYDVKM. V was clipped by 6 bases and J by 4 bases; unmatched bases: 6. The CDR3 contains 14 residues. CDR3 bases: TGTGCCAGCAGCATGACAGGGCAAAATCAGCCCCAGCATTTT. Amino acid sequence: CASSMTGQNQPQHF.

About this clonotype: Its ends do not fully match the called genes, so a read error is possible. The V call is TRBV4-2, the J call TRBJ2-3; maybe TRBD2 (7 bases). CDR1 is LGHNA, CDR2 YNFKEQ, per germline. The CDR3 extends over 16 amino acids. The CDR3 region has the DNA TGTGCCAGCAAAAACCAGGACTGGGGGGGCACAGATACGCAGAATTTT. It specifies CASKNQDWGGTDTQNF.

The rearrangement joins TRBV7-8 to TRBJ1-5; D may be TRBD1 (5 bases). Germline CDR1 SGHVS, CDR2 FQNEAQ. V was trimmed by 1 base and J by 5 bases, leaving 12 bases between them. This CDR3 is 15 amino acids long. CDR3 DNA sequence: TGTGCCAGCAGCTTAGGAGGGGTTGCGGATCAGCCCCAGCATTTT. As protein: CASSLGGVADQPQHF.